Presented here are 21 T cell receptor beta chains from one specimen sequenced in a study of T cells after yellow fever vaccination. TCRdb analysed the 5' RACE reads with MiXCR anew, one entry per CDR3 protein. The sample comprises 90,000 to 130,000 distinct CDR3 sequences, under 9% of which are singletons, and around 25% rests with the top ten. This specimen consisted of CD8+ T cells sorted from PBMCs, obtained 45 days after the yellow fever booster vaccination. The origin of the receptors is a man under 40 who received the YFV17D yellow fever vaccine.

The chain joins TRBV4-2 to TRBJ2-5; D is possibly TRBD2 (5 bases). V lost 3 bases, J lost 5 bases, and 10 bases lay in between. The CDR3 spans 13 residues. In germline, CDR1 is LGHNA, CDR2 YNFKEQ. The CDR3 loop is CASSQTTNETQYF. The CDR3, as DNA: TGTGCCAGCAGCCAGACTACGAATGAGACCCAGTACTTC.

This clonotype was counted at least ten times. This chain connects TRBV27 to TRBJ1-6; TRBD1 matches at 9 bases. The CDR3 extends over 16 amino acids. CDR1 MNHEY and CDR2 SMNVEV come from the germline V gene (reference sequence). With 6 bases clipped from V and 7 bases from J, the junction kept 10 bases outside the gene matches. Here the CDR3 DNA reads TGTGCCAGCAGGTCGAACCGGGACAGGGCAAATTCACCCCTCCACTTT. This translates into CASRSNRDRANSPLHF.

This clonotype has at least ten counts. The chain links TRBV4-3 to TRBJ2-3, with D perhaps TRBD2 (6 bases). CDR3 length: 18 amino acids. Per the germline V gene, CDR1 is LGHNA and CDR2 is YSLEER. V lost 2 bases and J lost 0, with 18 bases in between. The chain's CDR3 is CASSQKEGLPGSTDTQYF. For the CDR3, the DNA is TGCGCCAGCAGCCAAAAGGAGGGACTTCCTGGAAGCACAGATACGCAGTATTTT.

V usage is TRBV3-1 and J usage is TRBJ1-3; D is unclear. Looked up from germline, CDR1 is LGHDT and CDR2 is YNNKEL (reference sequence). Trimming left V 1 base short and J 0 bases short, with 10 bases between. There are 16 residues in the CDR3. DNA of the CDR3: TGTGCCAGCAGCCAAGCCCCGGGGATCTCTGGAAACACCATATATTTT. Protein: CASSQAPGISGNTIYF.

This clonotype was seen a handful of times. The rearrangement joins TRBV7-3 to TRBJ2-1, with TRBD2 matching over 8 bases. The trim removed 5 bases at V and 4 bases at J, leaving 10 bases unmatched. Germline V gene lookup returns CDR1 SGHTA and CDR2 FQGTGA. The CDR3 has 16 residues. As DNA, the CDR3 is TGTGCCAGCAGCCAGAATCCCGGGACTAGGTACAATGAGCAGTTCTTC. Its protein product is CASSQNPGTRYNEQFF. Together with reference TRBV7-3 and TRBJ2-1, the CDR3 gives the full variable domain: GAGVSQTPSNKVTEKGKYVELRCDPISGHTALYWYRQSLGQGPEFLIYFQGTGAADDSGLPNDRFFAVRPEGSVSTLKIQRTERGDSAVYLCASSQNPGTRYNEQFFGPGTRLTVL.

In its sample, this clonotype was seen many times. The genes are TRBV29-1 and TRBJ2-2; D uncertain. Trimming removed 4 bases from V and 4 bases from J, with 7 bases in between. Germline CDR1 SQVTM, CDR2 ANQGSEA. There are 12 residues in the CDR3. Written as DNA, the CDR3 is TGCAGCGTTGGGACGGGCACCGGGGAGCTGTTTTTT. Encoded protein: CSVGTGTGELFF.

In this sample, this clonotype turned up many times. The chain carries TRBV20-1 and TRBJ2-1, with 10 bases aligning to TRBD2. This CDR3 is built from 15 residues. V was pared by 4 bases and J by 5 bases, with 8 bases of the junction left unmatched. From germline, CDR1 is DFQATT and CDR2 SNEGSKA (reference sequence). The CDR3 loop reads CSAISGRSMNNEQFF. The CDR3 nucleotides are TGCAGTGCTATTAGCGGGAGGTCGATGAACAATGAGCAGTTCTTC.

This sequence joins TRBV6-1 and TRBJ2-1; D may be TRBD2 (6 bases). V lost 5 bases, J lost 4 bases, and 9 bases lay in between. The CDR3 runs 13 residues. Germline loops: CDR1 MNHNS, CDR2 SASEGT. The CDR3: CASSTEGYNEQFF. CDR3 in DNA: TGTGCCAGCAGTACGGAGGGATACAATGAGCAGTTCTTC.

There are a few counts of this clonotype. The chain couples TRBV21-1 to TRBJ2-7. TRBV21-1 is a recognized pseudogene. This CDR3 contains 11 residues. The CDR3: CASSKGSEQYF. CDR3 DNA sequence: TGTGCCAGCAGCAAAGGGAGCGAGCAGTACTTC.

This clonotype showed up many times. V gene TRBV29-1 combines with J gene TRBJ2-5, with D unresolved. The germline V gene encodes CDR1 SQVTM and CDR2 ANQGSEA. The CDR3 sequence is 12 residues long. The chain's CDR3 is CSINGRKETQYF. The CDR3 DNA reads TGCAGTATTAACGGACGGAAAGAGACCCAGTACTTC.

With regard to this clonotype: A much larger clone lies a single base off, so this may be a read error. This chain links TRBV29-1 with TRBJ2-3, with TRBD2 identical over 12 bases. Germline V gene lookup returns CDR1 SQVTM and CDR2 ANQGSEA. This CDR3 region has 14 residues. The CDR3 DNA follows: TGCAGCGTTGAGACTAGCGGGAGAACAGATACGCCGTATTTT. It yields the protein CSVETSGRTDTPYF.

This clonotype was detected ten times or more. The chain combines TRBV15 with TRBJ2-5; no clear D gene. CDR3 size: 13 residues. Germline assignment: CDR1 LNHNV and CDR2 YYDKDF (reference sequence). The ends were cut back, 7 bases at V and 7 bases at J, with 16 bases in the middle. The CDR3 reads CATMGRLTATQYF. The CDR3 DNA reads TGTGCCACCATGGGCCGCTTGACTGCGACCCAGTACTTC.

This rearrangement joins TRBV7-8 to TRBJ2-1; TRBD1 or TRBD2 may be the D gene (5 bases each). V lost 5 bases, J lost 8 bases, and 13 bases lay in between. The germline gives CDR1 SGHVS, CDR2 FQNEAQ. The CDR3 runs 13 residues. The chain's CDR3 is CASSQFMGDEQFF. The CDR3 DNA is TGTGCCAGCAGCCAATTCATGGGGGATGAGCAGTTCTTC. The variable domain in full, completed from reference TRBV7-8 and TRBJ2-1, reads GAGVSQSPRYKVAKRGQDVALRCDPISGHVSLFWYQQALGQGPEFLTYFQNEAQLDKSGLPSDRFFAERPEGSVSTLKIQRTQQEDSAVYLCASSQFMGDEQFFGPGTRLTVL.

This clonotype was detected ten times or more. The V call is TRBV12-3 or TRBV12-4, the J call TRBJ2-3, with 12 nucleotides matching TRBD2. V was pared by 4 bases and J by 0 bases, with 8 bases of the junction left unmatched. The CDR3 covers 18 residues. CDR3 amino acids: CASSSPTSGGPSTDTQYF. CDR3 nucleotides: TGTGCCAGCAGTTCACCGACTAGCGGGGGACCTAGCACAGATACGCAGTATTTT.

This clonotype appeared many times. This chain uses TRBV5-1 with TRBJ1-1; D remains unclear. CDR3 length: 14 residues. CDR1 and CDR2 (germline): SGHRS, YFSETQ. V lost 10 bases, J lost 1 base, and 17 bases lay in between. This chain's CDR3 is CAGRRVPGNTEAFF. CDR3 DNA sequence: TGCGCCGGGCGAAGAGTCCCTGGGAACACTGAAGCTTTCTTT.

The chain joins TRBV16 to TRBJ2-7, with D maybe TRBD1 (6 bases). Deletions cut 7 bases from V and 4 bases from J, with 14 bases between. CDR1 and CDR2 (germline): KGHSY, FQNENV. This CDR3 has 13 amino acids. The CDR3 nucleotides are TGTGCCAGCAACCGGGACACGGAGTACGAGCAGTACTTC. This encodes CASNRDTEYEQYF.

This clonotype has at least ten counts. The chain links TRBV7-9 to TRBJ2-3; weak D call: TRBD1 (5 bases). V lost 4 bases to trimming and J lost 7 bases, with 18 bases between them. The CDR3 length is 15 residues. Germline-derived CDR1 and CDR2 are SEHNR and FQNEAQ (reference sequence). The CDR3 region is CASSWAIGARNTQYF. DNA of the CDR3: TGTGCCAGCAGCTGGGCGATTGGGGCCCGGAATACGCAGTATTTT.

This clonotype was counted ten times or more. This sequence joins TRBV5-5 and TRBJ2-1; D is ambiguous. V was cut by 3 bases and J by 3 bases, with 13 bases left in between. Germline CDR1 is SGHKS and CDR2 is YYEKEE (reference sequence). There are 15 residues in the CDR3. CDR3 nucleotides: TGTGCCAGCAGCTCCCCCTCAAAGGGCTACAATGAGCAGTTCTTC. Protein sequence: CASSSPSKGYNEQFF.

This clonotype has just a few counts. The V call is TRBV7-8, the J call TRBJ2-3, with 9 bases fitting TRBD2. CDR3 length equals 16 residues. Germline V CDR1 and CDR2: SGHVS, FQNEAQ. Unmatched junction bases numbered 11, after V lost 5 bases and J lost 5 bases. The CDR3 nucleotides are TGTGCCAGCAGCCCCCGACTAGCGGACTCACGAGATACGCAGTATTTT. Translated: CASSPRLADSRDTQYF.

The chain recombines TRBV5-1 with TRBJ2-7; the D gene is possibly TRBD2 (6 bases). Germline values: CDR1 SGHRS, CDR2 YFSETQ. The CDR3 has 17 amino acids. Trimming pared 0 bases from V and 2 bases from J, leaving 18 bases between. CDR3 nucleotides: TGCGCCAGCAGCTTGGCAAATCTGGAGGGAGTACCCTACGAGCAGTACTTC. Translation gives CASSLANLEGVPYEQYF.

At least ten counts were recorded for this clonotype. The rearrangement uses TRBV4-3 and TRBJ2-7, with D tentatively TRBD2 (6 bases). Germline lookup yields CDR1 LGHNA and CDR2 YSLEER. The CDR3 consists of 13 residues. Trimming cost V 1 base and J 6 bases, with 10 bases left between them. The CDR3 is CASSQALGGEQYF. In nucleotides, the CDR3 is TGCGCCAGCAGCCAAGCCCTCGGGGGCGAGCAGTACTTC.